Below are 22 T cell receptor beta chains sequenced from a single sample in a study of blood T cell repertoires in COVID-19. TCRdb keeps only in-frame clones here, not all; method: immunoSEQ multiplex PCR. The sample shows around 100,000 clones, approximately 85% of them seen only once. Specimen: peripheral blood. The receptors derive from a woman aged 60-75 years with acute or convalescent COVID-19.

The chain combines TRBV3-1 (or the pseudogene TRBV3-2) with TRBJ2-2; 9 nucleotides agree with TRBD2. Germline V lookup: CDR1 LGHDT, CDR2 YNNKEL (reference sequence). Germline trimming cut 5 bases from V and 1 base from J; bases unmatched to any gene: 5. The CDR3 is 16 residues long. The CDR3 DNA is TGTGCCAGCAGCGCGCTAGCGGGAAAGAACACCGGGGAGCTGTTTTTT. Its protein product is CASSALAGKNTGELFF.

CDR3 sequence reads: CASSVLAGSSYNEQFF. Here the CDR3 DNA reads TGTGCCAGCAGCGTTCTAGCGGGAAGCTCCTACAATGAGCAGTTCTTC. The chain is built from TRBV9 and TRBJ2-1, with 9 bases fitting TRBD2. The length of the CDR3 is 16 residues. V trimming: 2 bases; J trimming: 0 bases; junction bases outside the gene matches: 3. The germline V gene has CDR1 SGDLS and CDR2 YYNGEE.

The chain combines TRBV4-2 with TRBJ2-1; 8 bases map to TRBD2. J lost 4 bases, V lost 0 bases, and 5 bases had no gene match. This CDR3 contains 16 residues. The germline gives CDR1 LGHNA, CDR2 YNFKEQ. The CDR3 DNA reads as TGTGCCAGCAGCCAAGAAACTAGCGGTTATTACAATGAGCAGTTCTTC. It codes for CASSQETSGYYNEQFF.

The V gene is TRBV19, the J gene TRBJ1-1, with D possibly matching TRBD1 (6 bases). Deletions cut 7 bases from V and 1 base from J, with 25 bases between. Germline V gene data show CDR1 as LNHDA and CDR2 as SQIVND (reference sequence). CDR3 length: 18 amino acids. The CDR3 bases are TGTGCCAGTACGACACGAAGGGACGGAAGGGGGAAGAACACTGAAGCTTTCTTT. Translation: CASTTRRDGRGKNTEAFF.

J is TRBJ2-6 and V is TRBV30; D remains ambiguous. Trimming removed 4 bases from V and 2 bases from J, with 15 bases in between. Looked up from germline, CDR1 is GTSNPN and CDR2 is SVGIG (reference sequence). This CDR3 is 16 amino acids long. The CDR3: CAWTPQVAPGANVLTF. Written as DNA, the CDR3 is TGTGCCTGGACCCCTCAGGTGGCCCCTGGGGCCAACGTCCTGACTTTC. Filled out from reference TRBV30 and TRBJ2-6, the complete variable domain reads SQTIHQWPATLVQPVGSPLSLECTVEGTSNPNLYWYRQAAGRGLQLLFYSVGIGQISSEVPQNLSASRPQDRQFILSSKKLLLSDSGFYLCAWTPQVAPGANVLTFGAGSRLTVL.

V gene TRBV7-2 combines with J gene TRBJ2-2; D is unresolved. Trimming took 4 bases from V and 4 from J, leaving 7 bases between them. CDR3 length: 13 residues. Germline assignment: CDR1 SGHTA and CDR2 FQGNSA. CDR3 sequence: CASSSYSTGELFF. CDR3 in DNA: TGTGCCAGCAGCTCGTACAGCACCGGGGAGCTGTTTTTT. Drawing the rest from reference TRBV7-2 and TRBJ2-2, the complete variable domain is GAGVSQSPSNKVTEKGKDVELRCDPISGHTALYWYRQSLGQGLEFLIYFQGNSAPDKSGLPSDRFSAERTGGSVSTLTIQRTQQEDSAVYLCASSSYSTGELFFGEGSRLTVL.

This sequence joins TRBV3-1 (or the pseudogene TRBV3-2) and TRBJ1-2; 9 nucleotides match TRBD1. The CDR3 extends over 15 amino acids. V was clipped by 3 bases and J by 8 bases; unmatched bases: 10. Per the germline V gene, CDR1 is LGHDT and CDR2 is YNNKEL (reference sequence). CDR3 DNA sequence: TGTGCCAGCAGCCAGCCGACCGGACAGGGGCACGGCTACACCTTC. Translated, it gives CASSQPTGQGHGYTF.

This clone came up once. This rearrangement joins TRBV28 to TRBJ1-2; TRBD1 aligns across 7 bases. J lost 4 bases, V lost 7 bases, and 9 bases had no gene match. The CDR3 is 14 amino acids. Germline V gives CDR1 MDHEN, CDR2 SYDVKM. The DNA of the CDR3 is TGTGCCAGCAACCCCGGACAGGTTGGCTATGGCTACACCTTC. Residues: CASNPGQVGYGYTF.

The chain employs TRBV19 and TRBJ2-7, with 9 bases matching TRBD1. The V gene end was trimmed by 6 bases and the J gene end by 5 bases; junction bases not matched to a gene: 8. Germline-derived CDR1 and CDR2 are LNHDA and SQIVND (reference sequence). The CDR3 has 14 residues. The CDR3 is CASSLQGAHHEQYF. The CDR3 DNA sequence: TGTGCCAGTAGCCTACAGGGGGCGCACCACGAGCAGTACTTC.

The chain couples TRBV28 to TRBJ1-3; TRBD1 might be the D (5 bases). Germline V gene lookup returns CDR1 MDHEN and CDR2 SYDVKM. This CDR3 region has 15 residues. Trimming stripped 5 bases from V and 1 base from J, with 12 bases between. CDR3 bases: TGTGCCAGCAGTGGCGGGGGGGGTTCTGGAAACACCATATATTTT. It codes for CASSGGGGSGNTIYF.

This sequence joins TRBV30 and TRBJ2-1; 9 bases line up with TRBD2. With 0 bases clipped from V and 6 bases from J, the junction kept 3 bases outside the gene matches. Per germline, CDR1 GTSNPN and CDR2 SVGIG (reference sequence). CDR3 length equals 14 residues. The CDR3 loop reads CAWSVSGGPNEQFF. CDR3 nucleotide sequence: TGTGCCTGGAGTGTTAGCGGGGGACCCAATGAGCAGTTCTTC.

In DNA, the CDR3 is TGTGCCAGCAGCTCCATTTCCGGGACAGTTAATGAAAAACTGTTTTTT. Translating it yields CASSSISGTVNEKLFF. The chain links TRBV7-9 to TRBJ1-4, with 7 positions matching TRBD1. Germline values: CDR1 SEHNR, CDR2 FQNEAQ (reference sequence). The CDR3 is 16 residues long. V dropped 4 bases and J dropped 4; count of bases not matched to a gene: 9. Looking up the rest from reference TRBV7-9 and TRBJ1-4 gives the full variable domain: DTGVSQNPRHKITKRGQNVTFRCDPISEHNRLYWYRQTLGQGPEFLTYFQNEAQLEKSRLLSDRFSAERPKGSFSTLEIQRTEQGDSAMYLCASSSISGTVNEKLFFGSGTQLSVL.

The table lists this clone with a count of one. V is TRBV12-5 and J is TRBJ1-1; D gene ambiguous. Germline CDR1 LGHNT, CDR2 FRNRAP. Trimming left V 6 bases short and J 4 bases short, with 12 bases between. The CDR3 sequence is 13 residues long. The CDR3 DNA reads TGTGCTAGTGGCCCTTACGGTGGCACTGAAGCTTTCTTT. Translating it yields CASGPYGGTEAFF.

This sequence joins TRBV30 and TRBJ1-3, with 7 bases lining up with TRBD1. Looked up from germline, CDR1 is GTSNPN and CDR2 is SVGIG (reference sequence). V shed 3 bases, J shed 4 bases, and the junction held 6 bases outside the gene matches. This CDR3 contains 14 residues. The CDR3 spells CAWRGGGLGNTIYF. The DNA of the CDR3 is TGTGCCTGGAGAGGAGGGGGCCTAGGAAACACCATATATTTT. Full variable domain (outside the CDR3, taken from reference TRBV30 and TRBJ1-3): SQTIHQWPATLVQPVGSPLSLECTVEGTSNPNLYWYRQAAGRGLQLLFYSVGIGQISSEVPQNLSASRPQDRQFILSSKKLLLSDSGFYLCAWRGGGLGNTIYFGEGSWLTVV.

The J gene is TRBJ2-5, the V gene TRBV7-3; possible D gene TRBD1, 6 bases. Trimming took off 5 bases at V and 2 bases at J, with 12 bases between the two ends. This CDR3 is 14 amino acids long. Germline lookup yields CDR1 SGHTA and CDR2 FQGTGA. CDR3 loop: CASSPGRGQETQYF. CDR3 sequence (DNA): TGTGCCAGCAGCCCAGGCAGGGGTCAAGAGACCCAGTACTTC.

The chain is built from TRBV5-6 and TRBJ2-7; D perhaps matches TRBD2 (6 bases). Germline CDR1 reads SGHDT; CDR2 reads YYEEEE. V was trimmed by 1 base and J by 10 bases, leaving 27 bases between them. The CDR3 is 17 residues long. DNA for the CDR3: TGTGCCAGCAGCTTGACTTCGGGGGTGAGAAACTCTAAACCACAGTACGTC. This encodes CASSLTSGVRNSKPQYV.

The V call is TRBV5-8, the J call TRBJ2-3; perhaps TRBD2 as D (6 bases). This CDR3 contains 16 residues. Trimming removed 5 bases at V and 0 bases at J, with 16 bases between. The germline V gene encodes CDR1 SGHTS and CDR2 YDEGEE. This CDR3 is CASSLFLAPSTDTQYF. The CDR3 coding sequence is TGTGCCAGCAGTTTGTTCCTAGCGCCCAGCACAGATACGCAGTATTTT.

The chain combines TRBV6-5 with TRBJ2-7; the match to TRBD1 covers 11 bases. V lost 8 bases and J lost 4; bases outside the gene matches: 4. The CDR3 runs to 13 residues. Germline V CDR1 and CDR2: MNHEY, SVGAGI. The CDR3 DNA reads TGTGCCAGCGGACAGGGGGCTTCTTACGAGCAGTACTTC. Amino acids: CASGQGASYEQYF.

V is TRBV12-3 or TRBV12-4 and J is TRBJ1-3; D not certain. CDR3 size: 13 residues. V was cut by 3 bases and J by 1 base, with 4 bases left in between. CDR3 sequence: CASSFVSGNTIYF. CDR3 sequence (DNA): TGTGCCAGCAGTTTTGTATCTGGAAACACCATATATTTT.

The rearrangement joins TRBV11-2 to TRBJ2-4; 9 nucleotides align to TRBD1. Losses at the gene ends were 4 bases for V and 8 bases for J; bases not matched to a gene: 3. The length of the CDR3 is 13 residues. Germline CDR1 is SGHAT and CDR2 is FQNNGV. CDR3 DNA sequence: TGTGCCAGCAGCTGGGACAGGGACCACATTCAGTACTTC. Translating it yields CASSWDRDHIQYF.

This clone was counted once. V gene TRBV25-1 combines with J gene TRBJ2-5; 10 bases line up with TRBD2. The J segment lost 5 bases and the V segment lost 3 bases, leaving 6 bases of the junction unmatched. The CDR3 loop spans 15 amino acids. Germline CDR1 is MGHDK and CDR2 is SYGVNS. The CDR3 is CASSERGLARETQYF. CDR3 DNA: TGTGCCAGCAGTGAGCGGGGACTAGCGCGTGAGACCCAGTACTTC. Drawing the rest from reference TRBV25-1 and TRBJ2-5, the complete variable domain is EADIYQTPRYLVIGTGKKITLECSQTMGHDKMYWYQQDPGMELHLIHYSYGVNSTEKGDLSSESTVSRIRTEHFPLTLESARPSHTSQYLCASSERGLARETQYFGPGTRLLVL.

In nucleotides, the CDR3 is TGTGCCAGTAGTATAAGGACTAGCGGGAGGTACGAGCAGTACTTC. It codes for CASSIRTSGRYEQYF. The rearrangement uses TRBV19 and TRBJ2-7, with 14 bases identical to TRBD2. V lost 2 bases and J lost 4; bases outside the gene matches: 1. Germline values: CDR1 LNHDA, CDR2 SQIVND (reference sequence). CDR3 length equals 15 residues.